The clone carrying this T cell receptor beta chain was recorded many times. Antigen unknown. Trimming removed 2 bases at V and 0 bases at J, with 8 bases between. The CDR3 contains 13 residues. The V gene's germline CDR1 is DFQATT and CDR2 SNEGSKA (reference sequence). In making TCR cDNA, 5'RACE template switching added a universal primer site and UMIs to it. Each CDR3 protein gets one entry after TCRdb re-called the 5' RACE reads with MiXCR. The table includes approximately 180,000 distinct CDR3 sequences, 5.5% to 8% detected once. The sample comes from a study of T cells after yellow fever vaccination. Study-wide results and limits: Sorted repertoires could include abundant contaminating clonotypes from bulk cells.

The chain recombines TRBV20-1 with TRBJ2-7; unclear D gene. The origin of this receptor is a man aged 18-30 years who received the YFV17D yellow fever vaccine. The sample was CD4+ T cells sorted from PBMCs, taken on the day of the first yellow fever vaccination. CDR3 sequence reads: CSARSHSSYEQYF. As DNA, the CDR3 is TGCAGTGCTAGATCTCACAGCTCCTACGAGCAGTACTTC.